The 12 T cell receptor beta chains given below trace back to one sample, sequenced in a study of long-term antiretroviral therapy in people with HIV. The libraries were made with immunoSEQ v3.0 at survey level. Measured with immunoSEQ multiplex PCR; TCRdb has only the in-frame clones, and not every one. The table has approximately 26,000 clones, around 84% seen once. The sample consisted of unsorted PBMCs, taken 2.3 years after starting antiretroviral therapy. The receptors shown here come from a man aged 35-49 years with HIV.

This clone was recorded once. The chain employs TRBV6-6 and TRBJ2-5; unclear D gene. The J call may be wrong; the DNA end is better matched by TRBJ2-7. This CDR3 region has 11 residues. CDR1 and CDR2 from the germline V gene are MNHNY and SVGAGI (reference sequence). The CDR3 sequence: CATWAGSEQYF. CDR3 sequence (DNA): TGTGCCACCTGGGCTGGAAGCGAGCAGTACTTC.

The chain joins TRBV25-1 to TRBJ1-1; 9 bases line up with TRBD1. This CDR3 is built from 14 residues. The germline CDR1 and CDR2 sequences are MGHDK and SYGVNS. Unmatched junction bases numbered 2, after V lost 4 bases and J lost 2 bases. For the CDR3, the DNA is TGTGCCAGCAGTGTGACAGGGGGAAACACTGAAGCTTTCTTT. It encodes CASSVTGGNTEAFF.

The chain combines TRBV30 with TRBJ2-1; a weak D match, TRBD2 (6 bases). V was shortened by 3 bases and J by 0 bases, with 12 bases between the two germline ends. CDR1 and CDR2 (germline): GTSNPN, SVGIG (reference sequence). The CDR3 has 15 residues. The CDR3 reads CAWSVSSASYNEQFF. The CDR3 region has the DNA TGTGCCTGGAGCGTATCTAGCGCCTCCTACAATGAGCAGTTCTTC.

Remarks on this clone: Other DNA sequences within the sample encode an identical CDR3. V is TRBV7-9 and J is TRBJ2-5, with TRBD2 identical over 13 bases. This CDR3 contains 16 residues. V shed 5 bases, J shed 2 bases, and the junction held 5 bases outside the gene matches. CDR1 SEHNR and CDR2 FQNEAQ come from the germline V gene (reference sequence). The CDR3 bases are TGTGCCAGCAGCCGAGGACTAGCGGGGGTACAAGAGACCCAGTACTTC. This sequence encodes CASSRGLAGVQETQYF. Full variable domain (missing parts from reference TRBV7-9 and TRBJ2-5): DTGVSQNPRHKITKRGQNVTFRCDPISEHNRLYWYRQTLGQGPEFLTYFQNEAQLEKSRLLSDRFSAERPKGSFSTLEIQRTEQGDSAMYLCASSRGLAGVQETQYFGPGTRLLVL.

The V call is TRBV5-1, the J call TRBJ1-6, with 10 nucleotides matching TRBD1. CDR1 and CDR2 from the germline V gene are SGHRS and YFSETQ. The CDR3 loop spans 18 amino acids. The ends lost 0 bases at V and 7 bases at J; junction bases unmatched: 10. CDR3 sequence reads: CASSLVPPGTGVNSPLHF. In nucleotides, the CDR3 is TGCGCCAGCAGCTTGGTTCCCCCCGGGACAGGGGTGAATTCACCCCTCCACTTT.

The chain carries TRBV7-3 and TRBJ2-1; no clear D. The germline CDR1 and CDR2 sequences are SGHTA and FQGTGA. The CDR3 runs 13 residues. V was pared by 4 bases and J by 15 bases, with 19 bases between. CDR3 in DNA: TGTGCCAGCAGCTCCGAACCGAAAGCATTGGCGTTCTTC. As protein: CASSSEPKALAFF.

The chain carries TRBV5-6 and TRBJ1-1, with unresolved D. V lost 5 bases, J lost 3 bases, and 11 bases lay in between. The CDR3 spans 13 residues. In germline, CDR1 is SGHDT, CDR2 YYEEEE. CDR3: CASRESSHTEAFF. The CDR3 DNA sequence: TGTGCCAGCAGGGAATCCTCGCACACTGAAGCTTTCTTT.

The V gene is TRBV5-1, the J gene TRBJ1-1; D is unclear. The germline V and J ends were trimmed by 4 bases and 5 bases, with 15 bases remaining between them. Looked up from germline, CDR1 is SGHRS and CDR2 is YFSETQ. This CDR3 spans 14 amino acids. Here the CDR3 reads CASSGTRRMTEAFF. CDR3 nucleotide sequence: TGCGCCAGCAGCGGAACGAGACGGATGACTGAAGCTTTCTTT.

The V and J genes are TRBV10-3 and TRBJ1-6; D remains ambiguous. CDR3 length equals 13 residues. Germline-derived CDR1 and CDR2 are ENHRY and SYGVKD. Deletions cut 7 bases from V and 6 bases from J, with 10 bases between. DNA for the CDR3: TGTGCCATCACGGCAGACTTTAATTCACCCCTCCACTTT. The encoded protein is CAITADFNSPLHF.

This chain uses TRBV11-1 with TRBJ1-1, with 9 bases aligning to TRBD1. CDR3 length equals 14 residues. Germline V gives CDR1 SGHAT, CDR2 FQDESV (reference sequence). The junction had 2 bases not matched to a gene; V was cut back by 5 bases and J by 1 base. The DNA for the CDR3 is TGTGCCAGCAGCCGGGGACAGGGGAACACTGAAGCTTTCTTT. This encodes CASSRGQGNTEAFF.

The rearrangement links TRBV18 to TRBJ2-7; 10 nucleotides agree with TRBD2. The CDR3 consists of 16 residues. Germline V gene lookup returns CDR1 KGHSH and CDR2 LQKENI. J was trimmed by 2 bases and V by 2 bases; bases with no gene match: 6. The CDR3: CASSPGWGLAPYEQYF. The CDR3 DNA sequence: TGTGCCAGCTCACCAGGTTGGGGACTAGCGCCCTACGAGCAGTACTTC.

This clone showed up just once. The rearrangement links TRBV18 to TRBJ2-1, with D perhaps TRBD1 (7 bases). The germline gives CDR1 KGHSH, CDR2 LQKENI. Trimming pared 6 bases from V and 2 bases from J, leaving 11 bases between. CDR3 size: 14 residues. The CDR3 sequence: CASSRDSTYNEQFF. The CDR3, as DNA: TGTGCCAGCTCGCGGGACAGTACCTACAATGAGCAGTTCTTC. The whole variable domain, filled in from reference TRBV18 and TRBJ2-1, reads NAGVMQNPRHLVRRRGQEARLRCSPMKGHSHVYWYRQLPEEGLKFMVYLQKENIIDESGMPKERFSAEFPKEGPSILRIQQVVRGDSAAYFCASSRDSTYNEQFFGPGTRLTVL.